One sample yielded the 32 T cell receptor beta chains listed below, sequenced in a study of Graves' ophthalmopathy and Graves' hyperthyroidism. Researchers took RNA transcripts and amplified TCR beta CDR3 regions from them. First-round RT-PCR with HTBI primers preceded a second-round multiplex PCR. MiXCR was run by TCRdb on the multiplex PCR reads, yielding one entry per CDR3 protein. Of roughly 700,000 distinct CDR3 sequences listed, around 40% were seen once; the top ten hold roughly 46%. The sequenced material came from peripheral blood. These receptors came from an adult man with Graves' ophthalmopathy.

A note on this clonotype: This could be a read error, since a much larger clone is one nucleotide away. Because it lacks the conserved phenylalanine or tryptophan at the end, this CDR3 is likely a read error. The V gene is TRBV7-9, the J gene TRBJ1-6; unclear D gene. The germline V gene encodes CDR1 SEHNR and CDR2 FQNEAQ (reference sequence). V was pared by 5 bases and J by 4 bases, with 6 bases between. The CDR3 spans 13 residues. The CDR3 region is CASSPLYNSPLHS. The CDR3 region has the DNA TGTGCCAGCAGCCCTCTTTATAATTCACCCCTCCACTCT.

This clonotype occurred many times. The V call is TRBV10-3, the J call TRBJ1-4; 7 bases match TRBD1. J was trimmed by 8 bases and V by 4 bases; bases with no gene match: 7. Germline-derived CDR1 and CDR2 are ENHRY and SYGVKD. CDR3 length: 14 amino acids. CDR3 nucleotides: TGTGCCATCAGTGTCGGCAGGGGGGGCGAAAAACTGTTTTTT. Translating gives CAISVGRGGEKLFF.

This clonotype was counted a few times. The chain recombines TRBV20-1 with TRBJ1-5; TRBD1 is a possible D gene (5 bases). CDR1 and CDR2 from the germline V gene are DFQATT and SNEGSKA (reference sequence). V dropped 2 bases and J dropped 11 bases, with 19 bases sitting between them. The CDR3 runs 14 residues. CDR3 DNA sequence: TGCAGTGCTAGAAGGGACGGAGCAGAGATTGCCCAGCATTTT. Translating gives CSARRDGAEIAQHF.

The chain is built from TRBV12-3 or TRBV12-4 and TRBJ1-6; perhaps TRBD1 as D (5 bases). V gave up 3 bases and J gave up 2 bases, with 11 bases separating them. The CDR3 length is 16 residues. The CDR3 DNA sequence: TGTGCCAGCAGTTTGGGGGTTGATGCCTATAATTCACCCCTCCACTTT. It codes for CASSLGVDAYNSPLHF.

Of note for this clonotype: This may arise from a read error, as a much more abundant clone is one base away. The chain is built from TRBV7-8 and TRBJ1-1; D gene ambiguous. The V and J ends lost 0 bases and 3 bases respectively, with 8 bases between them. The V gene's germline CDR1 is SGHVS and CDR2 FQNEAQ. The CDR3 has 14 amino acids. CDR3 region: CASSLADLDTEAFF. CDR3 sequence (DNA): TGTGCCAGCAGCTTAGCAGACCTCGACACTGAAGCTTTCTTT.

This clonotype was counted ten times or more. The V call is TRBV2, the J call TRBJ1-2; D is uncertain. This CDR3 has 16 residues. Trimming took off 4 bases at V and 1 base at J, with 16 bases between the two ends. In germline, CDR1 is SNHLY, CDR2 FYNNEI. The CDR3 reads CASSVTKAGSNYGYTF. In DNA form, the CDR3 reads TGTGCCAGCAGTGTCACCAAGGCAGGCAGTAACTATGGCTACACCTTC.

This clonotype occurred many times. The V call is TRBV10-3, the J call TRBJ1-1; a possible D gene is TRBD1 (5 bases). From germline, CDR1 is ENHRY and CDR2 SYGVKD. CDR3 length: 15 amino acids. V lost 7 bases and J 0 bases, leaving 15 bases between the germline ends. CDR3 coding DNA: TGTGCCATCATCTCTTCGACAGCCTTGAACACTGAAGCTTTCTTT. It is translated as CAIISSTALNTEAFF.

V is TRBV25-1 and J is TRBJ2-7; 10 positions match TRBD1. The CDR3 spans 15 residues. Germline V CDR1 and CDR2: MGHDK, SYGVNS. After removal of 5 bases from V and 6 bases from J, the junction contained 10 bases not matched to a gene. The CDR3 region is CASSMLGQGGPEQYF. The CDR3 DNA reads as TGTGCCAGCAGTATGCTCGGACAGGGGGGCCCCGAGCAGTACTTC.

This clonotype has only a few counts. This chain connects TRBV13 to TRBJ2-7, with unresolved D. Germline CDR1 is PRHDT and CDR2 is FYEKMQ (reference sequence). V lost 0 bases to trimming and J lost 6 bases, with 12 bases between them. The CDR3 consists of 14 residues. CDR3 DNA: TGTGCCAGCAGCTTAGGGATTGTGTTGGCCGAGCAGTACTTC. Translating gives CASSLGIVLAEQYF.

As to this clonotype: A read error is possible here, since a much larger clone lies one base away. This chain uses TRBV25-1 with TRBJ2-5, with D tentatively TRBD1 or TRBD2 (6 bases each). This CDR3 is 18 amino acids long. Germline V gene sequence: CDR1 MGHDK, CDR2 SYGVNS. CDR3 coding DNA: TGTGCCAGCAGTGAATTTGGGGGGCGCAGGGGCCCCCAAGAGGCCCAGTACTTC. Amino acids: CASSEFGGRRGPQEAQYF.

The V and J genes are TRBV19 and TRBJ2-2; 9 bases match TRBD1. The CDR3 covers 18 residues. Unmatched junction bases numbered 13, after V lost 4 bases and J lost 4 bases. The germline gives CDR1 LNHDA, CDR2 SQIVND (reference sequence). The CDR3 protein is CASSRGSGTGKVTGELFF. The CDR3 DNA sequence: TGTGCCAGTAGTAGAGGTTCCGGGACAGGGAAAGTCACCGGGGAGCTGTTTTTT.

Only a few counts were recorded for this clonotype. V usage is TRBV20-1 and J usage is TRBJ2-2; D not certain. Germline values: CDR1 DFQATT, CDR2 SNEGSKA (reference sequence). This CDR3 is 13 amino acids long. V lost 0 bases and J 5 bases, leaving 7 bases between the germline ends. Written as DNA, the CDR3 is TGCAGTGCTAGAGATATGGGGACCGGGGAGCTGTTTTTT. This translates into CSARDMGTGELFF.

In this sample, this clonotype turned up a few times. The J gene is TRBJ1-5, the V gene TRBV2; D not resolved. Trimming removed 4 bases from V and 0 bases from J, with 19 bases in between. The CDR3 runs 18 residues. Germline V lookup: CDR1 SNHLY, CDR2 FYNNEI. CDR3 region: CASSVLSGGSHSNQPQHF. CDR3 DNA: TGTGCCAGCAGTGTACTATCGGGCGGATCTCATAGCAATCAGCCCCAGCATTTT.

This clonotype has a handful of counts. The V and J genes are TRBV6-5 and TRBJ1-6; D call uncertain. CDR3 length equals 12 residues. Germline CDR1 and CDR2: MNHEY and SVGAGI. Deletions cut 5 bases from V and 7 bases from J, with 6 bases between. CDR3 sequence (DNA): TGTGCCAGCAGTGACCGAAATTCACCCCTCCACTTT. Its protein is CASSDRNSPLHF.

A note on this clonotype: Its ends do not fully match the called genes, so a read error is possible. This chain uses TRBV10-3 with TRBJ2-7; D ambiguous. The germline CDR1 and CDR2 sequences are ENHRY and SYGVKD. The CDR3 has 12 residues. The CDR3 spells CASSEVGRNQYF. The DNA of the CDR3 is TGTGCCAGCAGTGAAGTAGGGCGCAACCAGTACTTC.

Note on this clonotype: The conserved phenylalanine or tryptophan normally closing the CDR3 is absent here, so this likely arose from a read error. V and J are TRBV20-1 and TRBJ1-1; D may be TRBD1 (5 bases). V gave up 5 bases and J gave up 11 bases, with 24 bases separating them. Germline CDR1 DFQATT, CDR2 SNEGSKA (reference sequence). CDR3 length: 14 residues. CDR3 DNA sequence: TGCAGTGCTGACGCCGGGACCCTGAAGGTAGGCGCTTTCCTT. It encodes CSADAGTLKVGAFL.

Remarks on this clonotype: Just one base apart from a much larger clone, this may be a read error. DNA of the CDR3: TGTGCCAGCAGCCGGAGCAGGGGGCGATCCTCTGGTGGCTACACCTTC. As protein: CASSRSRGRSSGGYTF. The chain uses TRBV10-3 and TRBJ1-2; 8 bases are shared with TRBD1. Losses at the gene ends were 10 bases for V and 7 bases for J; bases not matched to a gene: 20. Per germline, CDR1 ENHRY and CDR2 SYGVKD. This CDR3 has 16 amino acids.

The rearrangement joins TRBV10-3 to TRBJ1-1; the D is unclear. The CDR3 extends over 14 amino acids. V lost 10 bases, J lost 2 bases, and 17 bases lay in between. Germline CDR1 and CDR2: ENHRY and SYGVKD. The CDR3 region is CASSGPNGNTEAFF. CDR3 bases: TGTGCCAGCAGCGGCCCAAATGGAAACACTGAAGCTTTCTTT.

The chain carries TRBV11-2 and TRBJ1-5; maybe TRBD1 (6 bases). V lost 5 bases to trimming and J lost 0 bases, with 11 bases between them. Germline-derived CDR1 and CDR2 are SGHAT and FQNNGV. The CDR3 has 15 residues. Here the CDR3 reads CASSKTGHSNQPQHF. The CDR3 DNA follows: TGTGCCAGCAGCAAGACAGGCCATAGCAATCAGCCCCAGCATTTT. Full variable domain (outside the CDR3, taken from reference TRBV11-2 and TRBJ1-5): EAGVAQSPRYKIIEKRQSVAFWCNPISGHATLYWYQQILGQGPKLLIQFQNNGVVDDSQLPKDRFSAERLKGVDSTLKIQPAKLEDSAVYLCASSKTGHSNQPQHFGDGTRLSIL.

The table lists this clonotype with many counts. The chain is built from TRBV2 and TRBJ1-2; perhaps TRBD1 as D (5 bases). V lost 5 bases to trimming and J lost 6 bases, with 10 bases between them. The CDR3 contains 12 residues. CDR1 is SNHLY, CDR2 FYNNEI, per germline. DNA for the CDR3: TGTGCCAGCAGTTCCGGGACCCATGGCTACACCTTC. Protein sequence: CASSSGTHGYTF.

Ten or more counts support this clonotype. This sequence joins TRBV12-3 or TRBV12-4 and TRBJ1-1; no reliable D call. The CDR3 covers 14 residues. The V end lost 7 bases, the J end lost 2 bases, and 14 bases lay between the germline ends. The CDR3 protein is CASNGGPLNTEAFF. CDR3 coding DNA: TGTGCCAGCAACGGAGGACCGCTCAACACTGAAGCTTTCTTT.

This chain links TRBV4-1 with TRBJ2-7; TRBD2 might be the D (5 bases). The CDR3 is 15 residues long. The ends were cut back, 0 bases at V and 1 base at J, with 10 bases in the middle. Germline CDR1 is MGHRA and CDR2 is YSYEKL. This CDR3 reads CASSQEVEGSYEQYF. In nucleotides, the CDR3 is TGCGCCAGCAGCCAAGAAGTCGAGGGATCCTACGAGCAGTACTTC.

This clonotype was counted a few times. In DNA form, the CDR3 reads TGCAGTGCTACGGGTGGGAACAGGGCTGTGCAGTACTTC. This codes for CSATGGNRAVQYF. The chain couples TRBV20-1 to TRBJ2-7; tentatively, D is TRBD1 (6 bases). From germline, CDR1 is DFQATT and CDR2 SNEGSKA (reference sequence). Trimming took 4 bases from V and 9 from J, leaving 19 bases between them. The CDR3 runs to 13 residues.

On this clonotype itself: One junction end disagrees with the germline gene, perhaps due to a read error. The V call is TRBV2, the J call TRBJ1-1, with a tentative D call TRBD1 (6 bases). This CDR3 is built from 16 residues. Per germline, CDR1 SNHLY and CDR2 FYNNEI. The CDR3 region is CAGSVDVQGRGTEAFF. Written as DNA, the CDR3 is TGTGCCGGCAGCGTAGACGTCCAGGGGCGCGGCACTGAAGCTTTCTTT.

V and J are TRBV7-2 and TRBJ2-6; D tentatively fits TRBD1 or TRBD2 (5 bases each). CDR1 and CDR2 (germline): SGHTA, FQGNSA. With 5 bases removed from V and 3 bases from J, the gap between germline ends came to 23 bases. This CDR3 region has 19 residues. The CDR3 loop is CASSATDGKGLYGANVLTF. In DNA form, the CDR3 reads TGTGCCAGCAGCGCCACGGACGGGAAGGGGCTCTATGGGGCCAACGTCCTGACTTTC.

This clonotype was counted between two and nine times. The chain has TRBV9 and TRBJ2-6; possible D gene TRBD1, 6 bases. This CDR3 is 16 amino acids long. CDR1 and CDR2 from the germline V gene are SGDLS and YYNGEE. Trimming removed 6 bases at V and 1 base at J, with 14 bases between. The DNA for the CDR3 is TGTGCCAGCACGTCACGACAGGATTCTGGGGCCAACGTCCTGACTTTC. Protein product: CASTSRQDSGANVLTF.

This clonotype was picked up many times. The chain combines TRBV9 with TRBJ1-2, with TRBD1 matching 7 bases. The germline CDR1 and CDR2 sequences are SGDLS and YYNGEE. The CDR3 loop spans 14 amino acids. With 0 bases clipped from V and 9 bases from J, the junction kept 8 bases outside the gene matches. The CDR3 spells CASSVGGDSMSYTF. CDR3 DNA: TGTGCCAGCAGCGTAGGGGGGGACAGTATGAGCTACACCTTC. Drawing the rest from reference TRBV9 and TRBJ1-2, the complete variable domain is DSGVTQTPKHLITATGQRVTLRCSPRSGDLSVYWYQQSLDQGLQFLIQYYNGEERAKGNILERFSAQQFPDLHSELNLSSLELGDSALYFCASSVGGDSMSYTFGSGTRLTVV.

In this sample, this clonotype turned up once. This could be a read error, since a much larger clone is one nucleotide away. The chain uses TRBV7-9 and TRBJ1-3; no reliable D call. The CDR3 is made up of 18 amino acids. Germline values: CDR1 SEHNR, CDR2 FQNEAQ (reference sequence). The DNA of the CDR3 is TGTGCCAGCAGCTTAGACCGATACACGACCCGGACTGGAGACACCATATATTTT. It yields the protein CASSLDRYTTRTGDTIYF.

This clonotype was seen a few times. The junction and the germline gene differ at one end; a read error may be behind it. The chain combines TRBV24-1 with TRBJ1-5, with D possibly matching TRBD1 (6 bases). Germline V lookup: CDR1 KGHDR, CDR2 SFDVKD. This CDR3 has 16 residues. The CDR3, as DNA: TGTGCCAGCAGTGCCTCCGGGGGCACGCCCAATCAGCCCCAGCATTTT. Translation: CASSASGGTPNQPQHF.

This clonotype was seen repeatedly, ten times or more. The chain joins TRBV7-3 to TRBJ2-7, with 12 bases fitting TRBD2. CDR3 length: 15 amino acids. The junction had 5 bases not matched to a gene; V was cut back by 3 bases and J by 5 bases. CDR1 and CDR2 (germline): SGHTA, FQGTGA. This CDR3 reads CASSFGLAGMDEQYF. The CDR3 nucleotides read TGTGCCAGCAGCTTCGGACTAGCGGGAATGGACGAGCAGTACTTC.

At least ten counts were recorded for this clonotype. The chain employs TRBV7-9 and TRBJ1-1, with no clear D. The germline gives CDR1 SEHNR, CDR2 FQNEAQ (reference sequence). This CDR3 is built from 13 residues. V shed 0 bases and J shed 4 bases, with 6 bases lying between them. CDR3 sequence reads: CASSLADITEAFF. Written as DNA, the CDR3 is TGTGCCAGCAGCTTAGCCGACATCACTGAAGCTTTCTTT.

This clonotype occurred many times. This chain connects TRBV4-1 to TRBJ2-7, with 7 bases identical to TRBD1. The trim removed 1 base at V and 2 bases at J, leaving 5 bases unmatched. Germline CDR1 is MGHRA and CDR2 is YSYEKL. The CDR3 is 15 amino acids. In DNA, the CDR3 is TGCGCCAGCAGCCAAGGTAATACAGGGGCCTACGAGCAGTACTTC. Protein product: CASSQGNTGAYEQYF.